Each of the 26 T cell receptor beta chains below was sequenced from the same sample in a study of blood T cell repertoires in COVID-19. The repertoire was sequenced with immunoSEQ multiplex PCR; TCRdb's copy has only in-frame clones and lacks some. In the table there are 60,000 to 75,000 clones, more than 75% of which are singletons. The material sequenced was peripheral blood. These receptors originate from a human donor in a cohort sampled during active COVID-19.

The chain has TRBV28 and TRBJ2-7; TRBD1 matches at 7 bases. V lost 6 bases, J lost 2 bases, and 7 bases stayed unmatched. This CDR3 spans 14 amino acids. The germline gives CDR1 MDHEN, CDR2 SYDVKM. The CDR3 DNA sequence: TGTGCCAGCAGCTCCGGACAGGCCCCCTACGAGCAGTACGTC. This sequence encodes CASSSGQAPYEQYV.

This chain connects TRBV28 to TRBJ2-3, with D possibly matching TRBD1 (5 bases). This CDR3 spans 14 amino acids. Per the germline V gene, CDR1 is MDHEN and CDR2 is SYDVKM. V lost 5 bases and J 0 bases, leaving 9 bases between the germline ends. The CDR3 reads CASSLGLSTDTQYF. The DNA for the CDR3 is TGTGCCAGCAGTCTGGGGCTGAGCACAGATACGCAGTATTTT.

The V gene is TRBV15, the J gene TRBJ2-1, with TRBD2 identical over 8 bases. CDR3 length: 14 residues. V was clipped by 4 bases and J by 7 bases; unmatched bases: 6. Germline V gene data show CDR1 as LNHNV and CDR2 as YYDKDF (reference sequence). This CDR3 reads CATSKAGAGNEQFF. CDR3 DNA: TGTGCCACCAGCAAAGCGGGGGCCGGAAATGAGCAGTTCTTC.

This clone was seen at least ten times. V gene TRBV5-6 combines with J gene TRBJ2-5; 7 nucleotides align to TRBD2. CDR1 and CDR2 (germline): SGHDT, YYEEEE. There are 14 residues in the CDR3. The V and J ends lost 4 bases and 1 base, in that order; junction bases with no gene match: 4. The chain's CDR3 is CASSTGLLQETQYF. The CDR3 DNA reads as TGTGCCAGCAGCACGGGACTACTCCAAGAGACCCAGTACTTC.

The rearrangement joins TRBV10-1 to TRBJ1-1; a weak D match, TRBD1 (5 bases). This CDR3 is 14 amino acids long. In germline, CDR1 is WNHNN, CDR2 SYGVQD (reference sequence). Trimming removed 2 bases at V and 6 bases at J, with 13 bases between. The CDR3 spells CASSESGKQAEAFF. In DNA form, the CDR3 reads TGCGCCAGCAGTGAGAGTGGTAAACAGGCTGAAGCTTTCTTT.

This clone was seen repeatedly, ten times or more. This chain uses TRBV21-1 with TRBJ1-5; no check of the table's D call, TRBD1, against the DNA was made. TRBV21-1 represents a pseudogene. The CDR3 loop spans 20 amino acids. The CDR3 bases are TGTGCCAGCAGCAAGCCCCGACAGGGGGGTAACTCAGTTAGCAATCAGCCCCAGCATTTT. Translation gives CASSKPRQGGNSVSNQPQHF.

Here the CDR3 DNA reads TGTGCCAGCAGCCTCATTTCGGGACAGGTGGTCCACGAGCAGTACTTC. Residues: CASSLISGQVVHEQYF. The rearrangement joins TRBV28 to TRBJ2-7, with 8 positions matching TRBD1. This CDR3 comprises 16 residues. The V gene's germline CDR1 is MDHEN and CDR2 SYDVKM. V was pared by 6 bases and J by 5 bases, with 15 bases of the junction left unmatched.

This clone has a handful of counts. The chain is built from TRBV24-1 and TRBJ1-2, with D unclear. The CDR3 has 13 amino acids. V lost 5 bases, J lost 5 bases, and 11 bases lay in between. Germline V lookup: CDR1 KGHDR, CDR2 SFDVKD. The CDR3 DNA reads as TGTGCCACCAGTGCCGAGTTATGGTATGGCTACACCTTC. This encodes CATSAELWYGYTF.

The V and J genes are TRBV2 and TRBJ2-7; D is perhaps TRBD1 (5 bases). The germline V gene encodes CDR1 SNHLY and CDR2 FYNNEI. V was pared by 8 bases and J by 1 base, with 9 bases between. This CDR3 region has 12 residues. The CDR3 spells CASGAQSYEQYV. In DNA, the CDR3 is TGTGCCAGCGGGGCCCAATCCTACGAGCAGTACGTC.

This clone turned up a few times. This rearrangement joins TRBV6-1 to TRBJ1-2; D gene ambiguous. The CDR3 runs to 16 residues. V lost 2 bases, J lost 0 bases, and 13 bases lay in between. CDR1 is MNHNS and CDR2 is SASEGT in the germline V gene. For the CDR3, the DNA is TGTGCCAGCAGTGAACGGGAATCGTTTTCTAACTATGGCTACACCTTC. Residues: CASSERESFSNYGYTF.

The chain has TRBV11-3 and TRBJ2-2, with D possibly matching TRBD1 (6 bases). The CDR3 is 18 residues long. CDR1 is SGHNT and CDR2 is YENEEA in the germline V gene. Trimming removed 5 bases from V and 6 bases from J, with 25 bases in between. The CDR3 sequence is CASSPSPPGTKTSGELFF. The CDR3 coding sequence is TGTGCCAGCAGCCCTTCCCCCCCCGGGACAAAGACTTCCGGGGAGCTGTTTTTT.

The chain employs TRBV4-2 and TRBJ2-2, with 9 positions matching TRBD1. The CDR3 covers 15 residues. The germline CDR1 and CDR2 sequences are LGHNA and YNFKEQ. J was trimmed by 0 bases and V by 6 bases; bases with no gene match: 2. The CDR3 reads CASRGQGSNTGELFF. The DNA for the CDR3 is TGTGCCAGCAGGGGACAGGGTTCGAACACCGGGGAGCTGTTTTTT.

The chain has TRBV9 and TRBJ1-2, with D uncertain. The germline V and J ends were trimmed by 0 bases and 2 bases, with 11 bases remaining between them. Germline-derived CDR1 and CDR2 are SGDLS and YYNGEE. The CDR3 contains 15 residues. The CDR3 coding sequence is TGTGCCAGCAGCGTAGTAGAGGGCTCGAACTATGGCTACACCTTC. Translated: CASSVVEGSNYGYTF.

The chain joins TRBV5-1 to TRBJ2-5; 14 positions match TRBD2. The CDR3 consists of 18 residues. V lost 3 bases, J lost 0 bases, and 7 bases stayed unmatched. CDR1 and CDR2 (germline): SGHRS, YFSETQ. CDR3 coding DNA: TGCGCCAGCAGCTCACGGACTAGCGGGAGGAAATACCAAGAGACCCAGTACTTC. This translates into CASSSRTSGRKYQETQYF.

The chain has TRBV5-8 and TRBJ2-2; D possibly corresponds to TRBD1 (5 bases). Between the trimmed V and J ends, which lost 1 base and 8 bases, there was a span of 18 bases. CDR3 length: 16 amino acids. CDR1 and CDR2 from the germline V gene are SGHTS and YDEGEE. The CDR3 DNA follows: TGTGCCAGCAGCTTGCCAGGGTCAACTGGCACGGGGGAGCTGTTTTTT. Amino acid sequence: CASSLPGSTGTGELFF.

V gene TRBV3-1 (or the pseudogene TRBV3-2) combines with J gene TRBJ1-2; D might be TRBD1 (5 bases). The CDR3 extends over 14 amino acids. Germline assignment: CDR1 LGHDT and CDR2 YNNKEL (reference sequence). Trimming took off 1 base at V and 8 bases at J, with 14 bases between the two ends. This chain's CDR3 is CASSQGGRGLGYTF. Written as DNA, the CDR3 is TGTGCCAGCAGCCAAGGTGGGAGGGGCCTAGGCTACACCTTC.

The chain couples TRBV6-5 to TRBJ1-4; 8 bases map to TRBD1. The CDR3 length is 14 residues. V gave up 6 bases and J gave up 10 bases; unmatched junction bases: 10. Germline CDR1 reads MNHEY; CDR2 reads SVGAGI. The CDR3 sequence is CASRGQGETGKLFF. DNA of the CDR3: TGTGCCAGCAGAGGACAGGGTGAAACCGGAAAACTGTTTTTT.

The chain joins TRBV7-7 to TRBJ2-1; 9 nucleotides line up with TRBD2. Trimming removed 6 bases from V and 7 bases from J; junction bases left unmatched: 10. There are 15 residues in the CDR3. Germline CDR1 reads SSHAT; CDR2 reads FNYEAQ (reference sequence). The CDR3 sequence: CASSPPGLAINEQFF. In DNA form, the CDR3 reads TGTGCCAGCAGTCCACCGGGACTAGCTATTAATGAGCAGTTCTTC.

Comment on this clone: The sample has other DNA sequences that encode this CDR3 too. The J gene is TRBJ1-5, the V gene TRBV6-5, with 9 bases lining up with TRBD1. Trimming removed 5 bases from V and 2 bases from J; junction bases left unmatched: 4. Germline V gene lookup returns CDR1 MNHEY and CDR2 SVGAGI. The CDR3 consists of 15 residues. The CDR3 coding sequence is TGTGCCAGCAGTACAGGGGGCGGCGGCAATCAGCCCCAGCATTTT. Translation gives CASSTGGGGNQPQHF.

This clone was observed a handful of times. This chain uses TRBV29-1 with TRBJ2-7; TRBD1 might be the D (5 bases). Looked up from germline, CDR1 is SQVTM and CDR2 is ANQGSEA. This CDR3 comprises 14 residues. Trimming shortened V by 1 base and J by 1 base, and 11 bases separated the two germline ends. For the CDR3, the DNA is TGCAGCGTTGAAGGGGGCACAGGTTCCTACGAGCAGTACTTC. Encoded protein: CSVEGGTGSYEQYF.

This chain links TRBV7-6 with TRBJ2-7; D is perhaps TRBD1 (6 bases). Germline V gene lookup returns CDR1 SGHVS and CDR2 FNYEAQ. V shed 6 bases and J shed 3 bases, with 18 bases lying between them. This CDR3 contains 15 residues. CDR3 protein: CASSPTPGQLYEQYF. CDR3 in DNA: TGTGCCAGCAGTCCAACTCCGGGACAACTCTACGAGCAGTACTTC.

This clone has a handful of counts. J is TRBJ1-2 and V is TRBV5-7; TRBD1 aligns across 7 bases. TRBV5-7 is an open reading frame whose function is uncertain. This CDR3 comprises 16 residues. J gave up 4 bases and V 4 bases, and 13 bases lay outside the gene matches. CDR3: CASSPEGPGQSYGYTF. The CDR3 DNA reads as TGTGCCAGCAGCCCTGAGGGGCCGGGACAGTCCTATGGCTACACCTTC.

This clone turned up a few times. The CDR3 reads CASSWGGAGVENEQFF. The CDR3 bases are TGCGCCAGCAGCTGGGGAGGGGCGGGGGTTGAAAATGAGCAGTTCTTC. The V gene is TRBV5-1, the J gene TRBJ2-1; 7 bases are shared with TRBD2. Germline CDR1 reads SGHRS; CDR2 reads YFSETQ. Losses at the gene ends were 3 bases for V and 7 bases for J; bases not matched to a gene: 13. The CDR3 runs 16 residues.

The CDR3 region is CASSTAPGQGPGGTF. In DNA form, the CDR3 reads TGTGCCAGCAGTACCGCCCCGGGACAGGGACCGGGAGGGACCTTC. The genes are TRBV6-5 and TRBJ1-2, with 9 bases fitting TRBD1. There are 15 residues in the CDR3. V dropped 5 bases and J dropped 14; count of bases not matched to a gene: 18. The germline CDR1 and CDR2 sequences are MNHEY and SVGAGI.

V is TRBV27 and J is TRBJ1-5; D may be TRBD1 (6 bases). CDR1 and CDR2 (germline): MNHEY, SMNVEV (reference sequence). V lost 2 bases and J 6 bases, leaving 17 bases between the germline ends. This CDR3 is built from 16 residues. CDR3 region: CASSLNPSHRVQPQHF. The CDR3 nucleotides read TGTGCCAGCAGTTTAAACCCCTCCCACAGGGTTCAGCCCCAGCATTTT.

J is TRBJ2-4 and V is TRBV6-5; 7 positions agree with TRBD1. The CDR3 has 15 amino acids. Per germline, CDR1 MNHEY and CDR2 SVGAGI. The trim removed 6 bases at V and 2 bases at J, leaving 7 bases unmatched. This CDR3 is CASRGTDPTKNIQYF. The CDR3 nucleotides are TGTGCCAGCAGAGGGACAGATCCTACCAAAAACATTCAGTACTTC.